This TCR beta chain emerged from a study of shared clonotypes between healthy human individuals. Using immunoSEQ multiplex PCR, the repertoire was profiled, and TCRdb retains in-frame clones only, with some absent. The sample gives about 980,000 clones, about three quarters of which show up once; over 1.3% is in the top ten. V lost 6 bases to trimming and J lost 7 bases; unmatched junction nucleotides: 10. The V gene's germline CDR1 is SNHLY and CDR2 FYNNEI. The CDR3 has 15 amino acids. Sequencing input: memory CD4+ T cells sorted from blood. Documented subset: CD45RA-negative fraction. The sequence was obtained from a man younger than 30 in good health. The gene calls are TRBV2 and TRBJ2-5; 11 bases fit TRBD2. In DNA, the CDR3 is TGTGCCAGCAGCGAGACACTAGCGGGAGTTGGGACCCAGTACTTC. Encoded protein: CASSETLAGVGTQYF.